This TCR beta chain emerged from a study of graft-versus-host responses after intestinal transplantation (dated by TCRdb to the early 2020s). About the study as a whole: The transplants that recipients received were multivisceral, liver-intestinal, or isolated intestinal. All recipients received anti-thymocyte globulin induction followed by maintenance tacrolimus and steroids for around three years. After intestinal transplantation, graft-versus-host and host-versus-graft alloreactive T cell clones in the graft, circulation and bone marrow were tracked using bulk TCR-beta CDR3 sequencing. Alloreactive clones were identified by sequencing pre-transplant mixed lymphocyte reaction products and comparing them with unstimulated pre-transplant donor and recipient T cells. The cohort enrolled about two dozen intestinal transplant recipients including one retransplant, and a few patients lacking pretransplant specimens were excluded. A peak of at least 4% donor T cells among recipient peripheral blood mononuclear cells was the definition used for donor T cell macrochimerism. Samples from three later patients were sequenced in-house on an Illumina MiSeq with MiXCR processing rather than by the commercial service. General conclusions and limits of the study: The relatively low number and heterogeneity of intestinal transplant patients limited the conclusions. In the allografts of patients with donor T cell macrochimerism, GvH to HvG T cell clonal ratios were high. GvH clones were detected in recipient bone marrow, and some of these GvH clones were observed earlier in ileal mucosa or blood, consistent with an intestinal mucosal origin. Peak levels of circulating GvH clones were associated with declines in HvG clones early after transplant.

As concerns this clone: Its antigen is currently not known. There are no base qualities to consult, and no much larger clone falls within one base.

In the first month after transplant, blood samples were collected up to 4 times, and after that at least monthly when available. CDR1 is given as MNHEY and CDR2 as SVGAGI, both from the germline V gene. After removal of 4 bases from V and 1 base from J, the junction retains 5 bases not matched to a gene. From the cysteine through the phenylalanine, the CDR3 covers 15 amino acids. Only the CDR3 DNA stays, 45 bases, in frame from base 1. Libraries were constructed by the immunoSEQ multiplex PCR assay. For most patients, high-throughput TCR-beta CDR3 sequencing of genomic DNA was performed by Adaptive Biotechnologies. In the source study's methods: Adaptive's ImmunoSEQ software supplied the TCR sequencing data for 15 to 20 patients, while MiXCR and VDJtools were used to process three other patients. CDR3 nucleotide sequences shared between donor and recipient were removed because their origin could not be assigned. To count as alloreactive, a clone needed at least 2-fold expansion over unstimulated cells and a minimum CFSE-low frequency of 0.002% (template counts) or 0.001% (read counts). Clones were considered mappable if detected in sequenced pre-transplant spleen, lymph node, or MLR CFSE-low populations of the donor or recipient. Cumulative frequency of alloreactive clones was calculated as a percentage of all sequences weighted by copy number. As stored in TCRdb, this immuneACCESS dataset retains in-frame rearrangements with V and J assigned. A fraction of the clones does not appear; measured against another copy, unresolved V genes explain less than half of the discrepancy, and the remainder lacks a known reason. Clone size and the V and J calls come from that table; the DNA yielded D and trimming. The sample table contains approximately 100,000 clones; only one count was recorded for more than 75% of them. Roughly 1.4% of the sample is taken by the ten largest.

This receptor was obtained from a human patient who received an intestinal transplant, so some T cells may come from the graft donor. Sequencing was performed on PBMCs, taken 255 days after intestinal transplant. Recombination connected TRBV6-5 to TRBJ2-3, with 7 bases aligning to TRBD1. The CDR3 protein: CASSFGQERTDTQYF. The DNA is TGTGCCAGCAGTTTCGGACAGGAGCGCACAGATACGCAGTATTTT.